This entry concerns a single TCR beta chain. This clone showed up just a few times. Its antigen is still unknown. One base away there is no much larger clone; base qualities are not given. From each donor, a single peripheral blood sample of around 0.12 L on average was drawn into heparinised tubes. A BD FACSAria II was used to sort naive, central memory, regulatory and stem cell-like memory CD4+ T cells with a panel that included CD45RO, CCR7, CD25, CD127, CD95 and CD27. A purity above 98% was achieved for all sorted populations. PBMCs were isolated immediately by Lymphoprep density gradient centrifugation and stained directly without culture. To minimize batch effects, samples were stained and sorted in pairs, one healthy donor with one patient per experiment. The sample comes from a study of beta chain features in type 1 diabetes (dated by TCRdb to the late 2010s). In terms of the full investigation: No differences in mean age, gender distribution, total cell number or subset yield were found between patients and healthy donors. A total of around 110,000,000 sorted cells were examined across all samples, and RNA yield correlated strongly with the number of cells per subset. In the study, TCRB repertoires of sorted circulating CD4+ T cell subsets from recently diagnosed type 1 diabetes patients were compared with those of matched healthy donors. Regulatory and stem cell-like memory subsets were obtained from only 8 patients and about 8 healthy donors, while naive and central memory subsets were obtained from all 30 or so donors.

V and J lose 10 bases and 5 bases, and a span of 17 bases separates them. The CDR3 spans 13 residues, from the cysteine through the phenylalanine. Of the read, only the CDR3 DNA is kept; its 39 bases are in frame from base 1. CDR1 and CDR2 are read off the germline V gene as SNHLY and FYNNEI. The High Capacity cDNA Reverse Transcription Kit was used to reverse transcribe all of the isolated RNA, meaning that expressed TCRB transcripts were what got sequenced. Naive, central memory and regulatory T cell samples underwent deep immunoSEQ sequencing, averaging around 3.9 million total reads per sample. Sorted cells were lysed in RLT buffer and RNA was extracted with DNase-treated RNeasy Micro or Mini kits, depending on cell number. Each cell subset was processed on its own to prevent cross-contamination, while patient and healthy donor samples were processed together. TCRB sequences were amplified from cDNA with the immunoSEQ multiplex PCR, producing 87-bp fragments spanning the CDR3 region. Amplicons were sequenced on the Illumina HiSeq platform. As for the authors' bioinformatics: Synthetic template baselines were used to correct PCR bias computationally, reads within Hamming distance 2 were collapsed, and singletons that could not be merged were discarded. Reads were aligned to IMGT to assign V, D and J genes, CDR3 length, and insertions or deletions at six rearrangement sites. Within each subset, clonotype counts were normalized to the number of sorted cells before true diversity and Gini coefficients were calculated with the tcR R package. The overlap coefficient, calculated on TCRB nucleotide sequences, was used to measure repertoire sharing. The source is immuneACCESS, and TCRdb retained only in-frame sequences with V and J called. Part of the clones is not carried over; for the studies checked, unresolved V genes explain less than half of this, and the remainder is unexplained. Clone size and V and J calls were adopted from that table, with D and trimming inferred from the DNA. The sample data list 300,000 to 350,000 clones, and roughly 15% of these were observed just once. The leading ten clones occupy under 8.5% of the sample.

Findings and caveats that apply to the study as a whole: Naive, central memory and regulatory TCRB repertoires appeared to be more alike among patients than among healthy donors. Sequencing cDNA rather than genomic DNA could over-represent highly expressing activated cells, although activation and CD3 levels did not differ between groups. PCR might favor shorter templates, but patient and control samples were amplified and corrected together, so any skew would affect both groups equally. Type 1 diabetes patients showed a moderate but significant shortening of TCRB CDR3 length in all four CD4+ subsets. Because small numbers of individuals were included in the HLA sub-analyses, any influence of HLA type on TCRB rearrangement was left unresolved. At VDJ recombination sites, type 1 diabetes patients had fewer insertions and more deleted nucleotides, which implies abnormalities in thymic rearrangement.

The receptor comes from a man aged 25 to 45 in good health. The rearranged chain carries TRBV2 and TRBJ2-5; 5 matching bases give a weak D call of TRBD1. The sample comprised central memory CD4+ T cells from blood. The bases are TGTGCCATTACCAGGGCGCCGAAGGAGACCCAGTACTTC. Protein translation: CAITRAPKETQYF.